The rows below give T cell receptor beta chains drawn from one sample of a study of PD-L1 blockade in urothelial cancer. The protocol was immunoSEQ multiplex PCR, while the TCRdb copy is restricted to in-frame clones and leaves out a portion. The table has under 55,000 clones, roughly four fifths seen once. The specimen was PBMCs, collected around atezolizumab (anti-PD-L1) treatment. Receptor source: a man between 60 and 75 years old with urothelial cancer. The CDR3 runs from the conserved cysteine through the conserved F or W. D genes are given only for firm matches. Size values are once, few and many counts, or a class for expanded clones, and some rows have none.

v_call: TRBV7-8; j_call: TRBJ2-7; cdr3_length: 17; d_call: TRBD1; clone_size: NA; cdr3_nt: TGTGCCAGCAGCCCCGGACAGGGGGCAGGGGGGCTCTACGAGCAGTACTTC; cdr3_aa: CASSPGQGAGGLYEQYF
v_call: TRBV21-1; j_call: TRBJ2-7; cdr3_length: 13; d_call: NA; clone_size: NA; cdr3_nt: TGTGCCACCTTGGACAGGGTATCCTACGAGCAGTACTTC; cdr3_aa: CATLDRVSYEQYF
v_call: TRBV6-4; j_call: TRBJ2-6; cdr3_length: 17; d_call: TRBD2; clone_size: NA; cdr3_nt: TGTGCCAGCAGTGAACCCAGCGGGGGCTCTGGGGCCAACGTCCTGACTTTC; cdr3_aa: CASSEPSGGSGANVLTF
v_call: TRBV9; j_call: TRBJ2-5; cdr3_length: 11; d_call: NA; clone_size: NA; cdr3_nt: TGTGCCAGCAGCCCCGGGAAGACCCAGTACTTC; cdr3_aa: CASSPGKTQYF
v_call: TRBV5-1; j_call: TRBJ2-7; cdr3_length: 15; d_call: TRBD2; clone_size: NA; cdr3_nt: TGCGCCAGCAGCTCGCAACTAGCGGGAGGGTACGAGCAGTACTTC; cdr3_aa: CASSSQLAGGYEQYF
v_call: TRBV7-2; j_call: TRBJ2-7; cdr3_length: 13; d_call: NA; clone_size: NA; cdr3_nt: TGTGCCAGCAGCTTACGGGGTACCTACGAGCAGTACTTC; cdr3_aa: CASSLRGTYEQYF
v_call: TRBV11-2; j_call: TRBJ2-7; cdr3_length: 14; d_call: NA; clone_size: NA; cdr3_nt: TGTGCCAGCAGCATAGCTCGGGGGGCTTACGAGCAGTACTTC; cdr3_aa: CASSIARGAYEQYF
v_call: TRBV13; j_call: TRBJ2-5; cdr3_length: 16; d_call: NA; clone_size: NA; cdr3_nt: TGTGCCAGCAGCTTAGGAGGGGTCGGTGTTCGAGAGACCCAGTACTTC; cdr3_aa: CASSLGGVGVRETQYF
v_call: TRBV11-2; j_call: TRBJ1-6; cdr3_length: 15; d_call: NA; clone_size: few; cdr3_nt: TGTGCCAGCAGCTTAGATCGGGTCAGTAATTCACCCCTCCACTTT; cdr3_aa: CASSLDRVSNSPLHF
v_call: TRBV4-1; j_call: TRBJ2-2; cdr3_length: 16; d_call: NA; clone_size: NA; cdr3_nt: TGCGCCAGCAGCCCCGACCCGGGATTTAGCACCGGGGAGCTGTTTTTT; cdr3_aa: CASSPDPGFSTGELFF
v_call: TRBV19; j_call: TRBJ2-3; cdr3_length: 14; d_call: NA; clone_size: once; cdr3_nt: TGTGCCAGTAGTAAGGGGGTTTACACAGATACGCAGTATTTT; cdr3_aa: CASSKGVYTDTQYF
v_call: TRBV18; j_call: TRBJ2-5; cdr3_length: 14; d_call: TRBD2; clone_size: NA; cdr3_nt: TGTGCCAGCTCACCTAGCGGGTACCAAGAGACCCAGTACTTC; cdr3_aa: CASSPSGYQETQYF
v_call: TRBV5-8; j_call: TRBJ1-6; cdr3_length: 14; d_call: TRBD1; clone_size: NA; cdr3_nt: TGTGCCAGCAGCTTGGAGGGGGCCGATTCACCCCTCCACTTT; cdr3_aa: CASSLEGADSPLHF
v_call: TRBV28; j_call: TRBJ2-7; cdr3_length: 10; d_call: NA; clone_size: medium-sized; cdr3_nt: TGTGCCAGCAGTCGGTACGAGCAGTACTTC; cdr3_aa: CASSRYEQYF
v_call: TRBV28; j_call: TRBJ2-3; cdr3_length: 14; d_call: NA; clone_size: NA; cdr3_nt: TGTGCCAGCAGTGGGGGGAGGATCCATAAGACGCAGTATTTT; cdr3_aa: CASSGGRIHKTQYF
v_call: TRBV9; j_call: TRBJ2-7; cdr3_length: 15; d_call: TRBD2; clone_size: NA; cdr3_nt: TGTGCCAGCAGCGTAGAAATGGGGGGGGTGGAGGAGCAGTACTTC; cdr3_aa: CASSVEMGGVEEQYF
v_call: TRBV19; j_call: TRBJ2-1; cdr3_length: 15; d_call: TRBD2; clone_size: NA; cdr3_nt: TGTGCCAGTACACTAGCGGGGGGCCTCTACAATGAGCAGTTCTTC; cdr3_aa: CASTLAGGLYNEQFF
v_call: TRBV29-1; j_call: TRBJ2-1; cdr3_length: 14; d_call: NA; clone_size: NA; cdr3_nt: TGCAGCGTTGAAAAGGAGGGCGGATTTAATGAGCAGTTCTTC; cdr3_aa: CSVEKEGGFNEQFF
v_call: TRBV15; j_call: TRBJ2-5; cdr3_length: 17; d_call: TRBD1; clone_size: NA; cdr3_nt: TGTGCCACCAGCAGGGGGGCCGCGACAGGGGGCGGGGAGACCCAGTACTTC; cdr3_aa: CATSRGAATGGGETQYF
v_call: TRBV5-1; j_call: TRBJ1-5; cdr3_length: 15; d_call: NA; clone_size: NA; cdr3_nt: TGCGCCAGCAGCTTGTCCCCCTTGGGAGGTCAGCCCCAGCATTTT; cdr3_aa: CASSLSPLGGQPQHF
v_call: TRBV10-3; j_call: TRBJ1-5; cdr3_length: 14; d_call: TRBD1; clone_size: NA; cdr3_nt: TGTGCCATCAGTTCCGGGACAGGGGTTCAGCCCCAGCATTTT; cdr3_aa: CAISSGTGVQPQHF
v_call: TRBV21-1; j_call: TRBJ1-3; cdr3_length: 20; d_call: NA; clone_size: NA; cdr3_nt: TGTGCCAGCAGCAAAGGCCGGGACAGGTTGACCCTACCCTCTGGAAACACCATATATTTT; cdr3_aa: CASSKGRDRLTLPSGNTIYF
v_call: TRBV4-2; j_call: TRBJ1-2; cdr3_length: 15; d_call: TRBD1; clone_size: NA; cdr3_nt: TGTGCCAGCAGCCAAACCACGGACAGGGGCTATGGCTACACCTTC; cdr3_aa: CASSQTTDRGYGYTF
v_call: TRBV7-2; j_call: TRBJ2-5; cdr3_length: 13; d_call: NA; clone_size: NA; cdr3_nt: TGTGCCAGCAGCCGCGACTACAAAGAGACCCAGTACTTC; cdr3_aa: CASSRDYKETQYF
v_call: TRBV18; j_call: TRBJ1-2; cdr3_length: 16; d_call: NA; clone_size: NA; cdr3_nt: TGTGCCAGCTCACCACAATCTCCCAGGGGAAACTATGGCTACACCTTC; cdr3_aa: CASSPQSPRGNYGYTF
v_call: TRBV5-1; j_call: TRBJ1-4; cdr3_length: 14; d_call: TRBD1; clone_size: NA; cdr3_nt: TGCGCCAGCAGCCCCCGGACAGGGGCCGAAAAACTGTTTTTT; cdr3_aa: CASSPRTGAEKLFF
v_call: TRBV11-1; j_call: TRBJ2-7; cdr3_length: 12; d_call: NA; clone_size: NA; cdr3_nt: TGTGCCAGCAGCTTTTCAGGTTCCGAGCAGTACTTC; cdr3_aa: CASSFSGSEQYF
v_call: TRBV28; j_call: TRBJ2-3; cdr3_length: 15; d_call: NA; clone_size: few; cdr3_nt: TGTGCCAGCATGCCTGTGGGGGGAGGCACAGATACGCAGTATTTT; cdr3_aa: CASMPVGGGTDTQYF
v_call: TRBV7-2; j_call: TRBJ2-2; cdr3_length: 14; d_call: NA; clone_size: NA; cdr3_nt: TGTGCCAGCCGTCCCGGGGGGCATACCGGGGAGCTGTTTTTT; cdr3_aa: CASRPGGHTGELFF
v_call: TRBV6-5; j_call: TRBJ2-1; cdr3_length: 14; d_call: TRBD2; clone_size: NA; cdr3_nt: TGTGCCAGCAGTTCGGGGGGGCCATACAATGAGCAGTTCTTC; cdr3_aa: CASSSGGPYNEQFF
v_call: TRBV7-9; j_call: TRBJ1-2; cdr3_length: 14; d_call: NA; clone_size: NA; cdr3_nt: TGTGCCAGCAGCTTGGGGCTGCCTAACTATGGCTACACCTTC; cdr3_aa: CASSLGLPNYGYTF
v_call: TRBV6-6; j_call: TRBJ2-5; cdr3_length: 16; d_call: TRBD1; clone_size: NA; cdr3_nt: TGTGCCAGCAGTGCCCGACAGGGGGCGGCCCCAGAGACCCAGTACTTC; cdr3_aa: CASSARQGAAPETQYF
v_call: TRBV9; j_call: TRBJ1-6; cdr3_length: 14; d_call: NA; clone_size: few; cdr3_nt: TGTGCCAGCAGCGTAGATGAGGGAGCTTCACCCCTCCACTTT; cdr3_aa: CASSVDEGASPLHF
v_call: TRBV7-9; j_call: TRBJ1-4; cdr3_length: 16; d_call: TRBD1; clone_size: NA; cdr3_nt: TGTGCCAGCAGCTCGACAGGGGCCGGGGCTAATGAAAAACTGTTTTTT; cdr3_aa: CASSSTGAGANEKLFF
v_call: TRBV7-8; j_call: TRBJ2-3; cdr3_length: 15; d_call: TRBD2; clone_size: NA; cdr3_nt: TGTGCCAGCAGCTTAGGCGGCGGGGGGACAGATACGCAGTATTTT; cdr3_aa: CASSLGGGGTDTQYF
v_call: TRBV28; j_call: TRBJ1-3; cdr3_length: 14; d_call: NA; clone_size: NA; cdr3_nt: TGTGCCAGCCTCCGACAGGCCTCTGGAAACACCATATATTTT; cdr3_aa: CASLRQASGNTIYF
v_call: TRBV27; j_call: TRBJ2-7; cdr3_length: 14; d_call: NA; clone_size: NA; cdr3_nt: TGTGCCAGCATGCGACGGACTCCTCCATACGAGCAGTACTTC; cdr3_aa: CASMRRTPPYEQYF
v_call: TRBV19; j_call: TRBJ2-1; cdr3_length: 14; d_call: NA; clone_size: NA; cdr3_nt: TGTGCCACCGGCCAGGGCCCTACTACCAATGAGCAGTTCTTC; cdr3_aa: CATGQGPTTNEQFF
v_call: TRBV5-1; j_call: TRBJ2-7; cdr3_length: 17; d_call: TRBD2; clone_size: NA; cdr3_nt: TGCGCCAGCAGCTTGGACTTTAGCGGGAGGGCAGGGAGGGAGCAGTACTTC; cdr3_aa: CASSLDFSGRAGREQYF
v_call: TRBV7-2; j_call: TRBJ2-7; cdr3_length: 17; d_call: TRBD2; clone_size: few; cdr3_nt: TGTGCCAGCAGCCAACCCCCGGGGGGGGCAGTATTCAACGAGCAGTACTTC; cdr3_aa: CASSQPPGGAVFNEQYF
v_call: TRBV5-1; j_call: TRBJ2-5; cdr3_length: 15; d_call: TRBD1; clone_size: NA; cdr3_nt: TGCGCCAGCAGCCCCTTCGGGACAGGCCAAGAGACCCAGTACTTC; cdr3_aa: CASSPFGTGQETQYF
v_call: TRBV11-2; j_call: TRBJ2-1; cdr3_length: 15; d_call: TRBD2; clone_size: NA; cdr3_nt: TGTGCCAGCAGCTTAGCAGCGGGAGGCCTCAATGAGCAGTTCTTC; cdr3_aa: CASSLAAGGLNEQFF
v_call: TRBV18; j_call: TRBJ1-1; cdr3_length: 13; d_call: NA; clone_size: once; cdr3_nt: TGTGCCAGCTCATATACAGGGAGTACTGAAGCTTTCTTT; cdr3_aa: CASSYTGSTEAFF